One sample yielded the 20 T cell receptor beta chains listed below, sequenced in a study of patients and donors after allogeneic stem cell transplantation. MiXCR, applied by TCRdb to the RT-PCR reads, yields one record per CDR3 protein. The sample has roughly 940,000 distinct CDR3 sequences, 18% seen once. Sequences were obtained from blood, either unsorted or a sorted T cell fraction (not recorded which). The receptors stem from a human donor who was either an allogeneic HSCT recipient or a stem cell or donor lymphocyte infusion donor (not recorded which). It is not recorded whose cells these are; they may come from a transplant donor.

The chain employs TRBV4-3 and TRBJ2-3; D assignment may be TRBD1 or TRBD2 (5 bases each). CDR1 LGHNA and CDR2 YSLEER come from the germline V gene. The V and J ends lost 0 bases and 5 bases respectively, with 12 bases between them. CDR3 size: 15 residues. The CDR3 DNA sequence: TGCGCCAGCAGCCAAGATAGAGGGGTCTTAGATACGCAGTATTTT. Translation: CASSQDRGVLDTQYF.

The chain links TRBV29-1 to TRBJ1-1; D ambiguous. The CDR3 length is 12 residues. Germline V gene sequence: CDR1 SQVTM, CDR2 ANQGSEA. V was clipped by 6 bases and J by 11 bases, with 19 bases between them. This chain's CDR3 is CSVAEGRGRAFF. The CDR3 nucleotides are TGCAGCGTAGCAGAAGGTCGGGGTAGGGCTTTCTTT.

CDR3 protein: CATYGTGRGTGELFF. CDR3 bases: TGTGCCACCTACGGGACAGGGCGAGGCACCGGGGAGCTGTTTTTT. The chain carries TRBV24-1 and TRBJ2-2; 9 positions match TRBD1. CDR3 size: 15 residues. V shed 9 bases and J 4 bases; nucleotides not matched to a gene: 8. CDR1 KGHDR and CDR2 SFDVKD come from the germline V gene.

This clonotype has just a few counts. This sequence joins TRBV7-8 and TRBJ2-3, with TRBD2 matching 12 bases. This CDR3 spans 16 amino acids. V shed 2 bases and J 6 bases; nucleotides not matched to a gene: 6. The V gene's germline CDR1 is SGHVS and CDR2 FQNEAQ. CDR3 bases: TGTGCCAGCAGCTTAAGGGGACTAGCGGGTAGGGATACGCAGTATTTT. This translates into CASSLRGLAGRDTQYF. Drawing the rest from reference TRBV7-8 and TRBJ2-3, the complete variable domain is GAGVSQSPRYKVAKRGQDVALRCDPISGHVSLFWYQQALGQGPEFLTYFQNEAQLDKSGLPSDRFFAERPEGSVSTLKIQRTQQEDSAVYLCASSLRGLAGRDTQYFGPGTRLTVL.

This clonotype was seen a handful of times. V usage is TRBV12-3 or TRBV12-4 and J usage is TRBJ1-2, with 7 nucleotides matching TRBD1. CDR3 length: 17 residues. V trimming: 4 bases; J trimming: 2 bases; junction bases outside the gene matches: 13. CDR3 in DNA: TGTGCCAGCAGTTCATTAGGAGGGGGCGAAAGAAACTATGGCTACACCTTC. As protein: CASSSLGGGERNYGYTF.

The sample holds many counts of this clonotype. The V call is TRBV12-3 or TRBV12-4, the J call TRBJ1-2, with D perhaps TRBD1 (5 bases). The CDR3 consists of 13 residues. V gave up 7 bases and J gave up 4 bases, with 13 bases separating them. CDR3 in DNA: TGTGCCAGCATTCCTGGGAGGGGCTATGGCTACACCTTC. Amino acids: CASIPGRGYGYTF.

The CDR3 coding sequence is TGTGCCAGCAGCCCACGGAGGCTAGCGGGAGGGCCTGCAGATACGCAGTATTTT. It codes for CASSPRRLAGGPADTQYF. The chain employs TRBV11-1 and TRBJ2-3; TRBD2 aligns across 12 bases. The CDR3 spans 18 residues. The V gene's germline CDR1 is SGHAT and CDR2 FQDESV (reference sequence). Trimming removed 5 bases from V and 4 bases from J; junction bases left unmatched: 13.

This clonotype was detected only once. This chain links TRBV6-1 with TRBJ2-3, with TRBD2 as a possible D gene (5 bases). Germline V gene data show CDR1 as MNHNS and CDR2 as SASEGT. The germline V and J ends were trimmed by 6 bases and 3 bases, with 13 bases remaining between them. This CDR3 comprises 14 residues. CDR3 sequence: CASSPLARTDTQYF. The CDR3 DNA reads TGTGCCAGCAGCCCCCTAGCAAGGACAGATACGCAGTATTTT.

CDR3 in DNA: TGTGCCAGCAGACGTCCCGCCGGGGAGAACTATGGCTACACCTTC. Protein product: CASRRPAGENYGYTF. The rearrangement joins TRBV9 to TRBJ1-2; D not resolved. V was pared by 5 bases and J by 2 bases, with 16 bases between. In germline, CDR1 is SGDLS, CDR2 YYNGEE. This CDR3 has 15 residues.

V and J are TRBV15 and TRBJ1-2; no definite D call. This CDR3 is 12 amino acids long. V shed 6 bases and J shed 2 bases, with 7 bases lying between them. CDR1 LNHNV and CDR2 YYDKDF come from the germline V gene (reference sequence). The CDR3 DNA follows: TGTGCCACCAGTGGGGAAAACTATGGCTACACCTTC. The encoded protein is CATSGENYGYTF.

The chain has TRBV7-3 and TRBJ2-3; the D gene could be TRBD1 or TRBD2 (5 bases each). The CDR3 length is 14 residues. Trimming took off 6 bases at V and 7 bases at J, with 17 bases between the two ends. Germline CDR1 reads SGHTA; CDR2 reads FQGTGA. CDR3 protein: CASRPGTDVNTQYF. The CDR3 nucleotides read TGTGCCAGCAGACCTGGGACCGATGTAAATACGCAGTATTTT.

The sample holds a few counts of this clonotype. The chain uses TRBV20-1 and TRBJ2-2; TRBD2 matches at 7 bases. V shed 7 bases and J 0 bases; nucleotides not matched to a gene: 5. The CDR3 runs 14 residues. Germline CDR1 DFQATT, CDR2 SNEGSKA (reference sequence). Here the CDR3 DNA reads TGCAGTGGTAAAGCGGGAACGAACACCGGGGAGCTGTTTTTT. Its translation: CSGKAGTNTGELFF.

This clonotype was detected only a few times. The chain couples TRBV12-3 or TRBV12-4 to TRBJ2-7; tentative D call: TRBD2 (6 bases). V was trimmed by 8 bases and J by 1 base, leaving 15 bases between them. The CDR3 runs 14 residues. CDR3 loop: CASARAGISYEQYF. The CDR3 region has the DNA TGTGCCAGCGCCCGGGCGGGGATTTCCTACGAGCAGTACTTC.

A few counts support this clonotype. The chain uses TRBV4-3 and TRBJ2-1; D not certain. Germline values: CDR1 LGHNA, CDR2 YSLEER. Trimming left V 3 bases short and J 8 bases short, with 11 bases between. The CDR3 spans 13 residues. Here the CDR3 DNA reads TGCGCCAGCAGCCATGAGACCTGGGATGAGCAGTTCTTC. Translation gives CASSHETWDEQFF.

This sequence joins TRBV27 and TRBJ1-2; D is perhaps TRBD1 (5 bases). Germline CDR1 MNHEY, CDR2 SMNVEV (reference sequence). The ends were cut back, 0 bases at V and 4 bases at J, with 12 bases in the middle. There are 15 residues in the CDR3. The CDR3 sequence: CASSLSGTARYGYTF. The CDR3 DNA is TGTGCCAGCAGTTTATCGGGGACGGCCCGCTATGGCTACACCTTC.

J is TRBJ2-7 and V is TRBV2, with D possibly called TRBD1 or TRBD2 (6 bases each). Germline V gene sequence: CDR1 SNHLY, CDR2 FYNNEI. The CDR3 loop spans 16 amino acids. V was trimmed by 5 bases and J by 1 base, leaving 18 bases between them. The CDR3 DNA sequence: TGTGCCAGCAGTTGGGGGGCTAAAGTTTTATCCTACGAGCAGTACTTC. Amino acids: CASSWGAKVLSYEQYF.

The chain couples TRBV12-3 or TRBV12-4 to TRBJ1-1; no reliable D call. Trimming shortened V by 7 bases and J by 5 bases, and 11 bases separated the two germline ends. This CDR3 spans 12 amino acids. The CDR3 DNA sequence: TGTGCCAGCACCCAGTGGGGTACTGAAGCTTTCTTT. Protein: CASTQWGTEAFF.

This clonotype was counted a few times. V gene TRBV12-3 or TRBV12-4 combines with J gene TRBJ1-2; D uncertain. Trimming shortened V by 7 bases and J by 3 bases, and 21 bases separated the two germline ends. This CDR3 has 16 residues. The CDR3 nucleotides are TGTGCCAGCACCGATAGGGCCTCGGTCGTCCACTATGGCTACACCTTC. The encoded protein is CASTDRASVVHYGYTF.

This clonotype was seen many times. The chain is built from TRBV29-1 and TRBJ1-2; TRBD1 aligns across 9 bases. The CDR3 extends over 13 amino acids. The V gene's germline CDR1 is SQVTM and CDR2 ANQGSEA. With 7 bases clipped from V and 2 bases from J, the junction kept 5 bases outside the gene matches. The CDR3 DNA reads TGCAGCGCCTTAGACAGGGGGAACTATGGCTACACCTTC. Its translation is CSALDRGNYGYTF. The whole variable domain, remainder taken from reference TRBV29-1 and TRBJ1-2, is SAVISQKPSRDICQRGTSLTIQCQVDSQVTMMFWYRQQPGQSLTLIATANQGSEATYESGFVIDKFPISRPNLTFSTLTVSNMSPEDSSIYLCSALDRGNYGYTFGSGTRLTVV.

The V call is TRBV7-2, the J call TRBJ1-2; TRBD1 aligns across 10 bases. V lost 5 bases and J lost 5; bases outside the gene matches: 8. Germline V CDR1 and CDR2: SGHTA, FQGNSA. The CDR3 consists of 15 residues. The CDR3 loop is CASSLRQGAEYGYTF. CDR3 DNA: TGTGCCAGCAGCCTAAGACAGGGGGCGGAATATGGCTACACCTTC.